This is a list of T cell receptor beta chains from one sample in a study of monozygotic twins with inflammatory bowel disease. With the 5' RACE reads reprocessed, TCRdb shows one record per CDR3 protein and no DNA. This listing includes roughly 330,000 distinct CDR3 sequences. What was sequenced was blood. The receptors shown here come from a human donor with ulcerative colitis or Crohn's disease, or a healthy co-twin of an affected twin (not recorded which). Both conserved end residues are part of each CDR3.

v_gene: TRBV24-1; j_gene: TRBJ2-7; CDR3aa: CATSEGQGSNEQYF
v_gene: TRBV20-1; j_gene: TRBJ2-7; CDR3aa: CSARKIISYEQYF
v_gene: TRBV5-1; j_gene: TRBJ1-1; CDR3aa: CASSLVSGGFRAEAFF
v_gene: TRBV12-3/TRBV12-4; j_gene: TRBJ1-2; CDR3aa: CASRTDYGYTF
v_gene: TRBV20-1; j_gene: TRBJ1-5; CDR3aa: CSAGSPGENQPQHF
v_gene: TRBV20-1; j_gene: TRBJ2-1; CDR3aa: CSATHPSPGGQFF
v_gene: TRBV18; j_gene: TRBJ1-4; CDR3aa: CASSPDRGNEKLLF
v_gene: TRBV15; j_gene: TRBJ2-1; CDR3aa: CATSRESVRVNEQFF
v_gene: TRBV10-3; j_gene: TRBJ2-7; CDR3aa: CAISGTGHEQYF
v_gene: TRBV10-3; j_gene: TRBJ1-6; CDR3aa: CAISESGGSVPPLHF
v_gene: TRBV2; j_gene: TRBJ2-2; CDR3aa: CASSEDRGRVTGELFF
v_gene: TRBV27; j_gene: TRBJ2-6; CDR3aa: CASSKSHSAGANVLTF
v_gene: TRBV28; j_gene: TRBJ2-1; CDR3aa: CASSLIERGYNEQFF
v_gene: TRBV12-3/TRBV12-4; j_gene: TRBJ1-3; CDR3aa: CASSEHRGGNTIYF
v_gene: TRBV14; j_gene: TRBJ2-2; CDR3aa: CASSQLLWGLGELFF
v_gene: TRBV12-5; j_gene: TRBJ2-1; CDR3aa: CASGIGLSYNEQFF
v_gene: TRBV21-1; j_gene: TRBJ1-2; CDR3aa: CASSKIGQLANYGYTF
v_gene: TRBV10-3; j_gene: TRBJ2-6; CDR3aa: CAIRKAGAISGANVLTF
v_gene: TRBV27; j_gene: TRBJ1-1; CDR3aa: CASSLSSERNTEAFF
v_gene: TRBV6-6; j_gene: TRBJ2-5; CDR3aa: CASSYQGTQYF
v_gene: TRBV5-1; j_gene: TRBJ2-3; CDR3aa: CASSSEGPIGTQYF
v_gene: TRBV15; j_gene: TRBJ1-1; CDR3aa: CATSRPDGWAEAFF
v_gene: TRBV9; j_gene: TRBJ2-1; CDR3aa: CASSVDPSVNEQFF
v_gene: TRBV12-3/TRBV12-4; j_gene: TRBJ1-2; CDR3aa: CASSVASGLDGYTF
v_gene: TRBV5-1; j_gene: TRBJ2-5; CDR3aa: CASGAGVQETQYF